Listed below are T cell receptor beta chains from one sample, sequenced in a study of cytomegalovirus exposure and HLA in healthy donors. Clones were sequenced by immunoSEQ multiplex PCR, and TCRdb holds only the in-frame ones, with some missing. The table lists about 170,000 clones, approximately 84% of them singletons. Sequenced material: PBMCs. Source of these receptors: a man younger than 35 in good health and CMV-seropositive. Both conserved end residues are part of each CDR3. D genes are given only for firm matches. Where a row states a size, it is once, few, many or the class of an expanded clone; other rows omit it.

TRBV19	NA	NA	TRBJ2-3	TGTGCCAGTAGTGACTGGGCAGGGTTTAGCACAGATACGCAGTATTTT	CASSDWAGFSTDTQYF
TRBV18	few	NA	TRBJ2-1	TGTGCCAGCTCACCAACAGACGGATACAATGAGCAGTTCTTC	CASSPTDGYNEQFF
TRBV23-1	NA	NA	TRBJ2-7	TGCGCCAGCAGTCATTTGGGCAGGGCCTCCTACGAGCAGTACTTC	CASSHLGRASYEQYF
TRBV7-6	NA	TRBD1	TRBJ1-1	TGTGCCAGCAGCTTAGTCGGGACAGGCTTGAACACTGAAGCTTTCTTT	CASSLVGTGLNTEAFF
TRBV5-1	once	TRBD2	TRBJ2-1	TGCGCCAGCAGCTTGTTCGTAGCGGGGCGCCTTGGTAATGAGCAGTTCTTC	CASSLFVAGRLGNEQFF
TRBV10-1	NA	NA	TRBJ1-1	TGCGCCAGCAAAAGCAATAGCAGGGAGGCAACTGAAGCTTTCTTT	CASKSNSREATEAFF
TRBV7-7	few	NA	TRBJ1-6	TGTGCTAGCAGCCCGGGAGAAGCCGGGCCCCTCCACTTT	CASSPGEAGPLHF
TRBV6-5	NA	NA	TRBJ1-2	TGTGCCAGCAGTTACTCCGGGGGGAACTATGGCTACACCTTC	CASSYSGGNYGYTF
TRBV6-4	once	TRBD2	TRBJ2-3	TGTGCCAGCAGTGAGTCTACGGGGGGGTCCTTAGATACGCAGTATTTT	CASSESTGGSLDTQYF
TRBV4-3	NA	TRBD1	TRBJ1-1	TGCGCCAGCAGCCAGGACAGGGGGCGCAGGACTGAAGCTTTCTTT	CASSQDRGRRTEAFF
TRBV5-1	NA	TRBD1	TRBJ1-1	TGCGCCAGCAGCCCATCCAGGTTGGACAGGCCAACGTCTGAAGCTTTCTTT	CASSPSRLDRPTSEAFF
TRBV10-3	NA	NA	TRBJ1-2	TGTGCCATCAGTGAAGTGGGAGCTAACTATGGCTACACCTTC	CAISEVGANYGYTF
TRBV5-1	few	TRBD1	TRBJ2-1	TGCGCCACCAGGGACAGGCAAGACAATGAGCAGTTCTTC	CATRDRQDNEQFF
TRBV7-6	NA	NA	TRBJ2-7	TGTGCCAGCAGCTTTGGGCCCTCCTACGAGCAGTACTTC	CASSFGPSYEQYF
TRBV29-1	NA	NA	TRBJ2-7	TGCAGCGTTCACCCGGTGGGGGCGAGCTCCTACGAGCAGTACTTC	CSVHPVGASSYEQYF
TRBV12-5	NA	NA	TRBJ1-6	TGTGCTAGTGGTTTCTTGCAGGGGCGAAGTTCACCCCTCCACTTT	CASGFLQGRSSPLHF
TRBV6-5	NA	NA	TRBJ1-4	TGTGCCAGCAGTTACTCTCCCAGGACTAATGAAAAACTGTTTTTT	CASSYSPRTNEKLFF
TRBV7-3	NA	NA	TRBJ2-3	TGTGCCAGCAGCTCGGAGGGTTTTACGCAGTATTTT	CASSSEGFTQYF
TRBV6-5	NA	NA	TRBJ2-7	TGTGCCAGCAGTTACTCATGGACAGTTACCACCTACGAGCAGTACTTC	CASSYSWTVTTYEQYF
TRBV5-1	few	TRBD2	TRBJ2-5	TGCGCCAGCAGCTTAGGGCTAGCGGGGGAGACCCAGTACTTC	CASSLGLAGETQYF
TRBV5-8	once	NA	TRBJ1-2	TGTGCCAGCAGCCCGCTGACAGTCCCCTATGGCCACACCTTC	CASSPLTVPYGHTF
TRBV2	NA	NA	TRBJ2-5	TGTGCCAGCAGGTCGGCCGGGGGGCCGGGAGAGACCCAGTACTTC	CASRSAGGPGETQYF